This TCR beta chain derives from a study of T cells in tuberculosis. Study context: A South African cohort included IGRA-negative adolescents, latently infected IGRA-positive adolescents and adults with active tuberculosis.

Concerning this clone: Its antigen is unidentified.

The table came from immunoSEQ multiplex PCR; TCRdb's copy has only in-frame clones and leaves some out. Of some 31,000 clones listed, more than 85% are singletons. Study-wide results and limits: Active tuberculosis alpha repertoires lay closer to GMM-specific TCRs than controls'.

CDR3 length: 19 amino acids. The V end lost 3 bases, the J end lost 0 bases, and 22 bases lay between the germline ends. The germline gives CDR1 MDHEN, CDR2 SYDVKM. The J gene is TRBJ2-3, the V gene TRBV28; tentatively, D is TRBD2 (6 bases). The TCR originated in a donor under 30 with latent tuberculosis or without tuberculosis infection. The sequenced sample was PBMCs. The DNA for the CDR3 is TGTGCCAGCAGTTTGTCCAGGCTGGGGGTAGCGGCTAGCACAGATACGCAGTATTTT. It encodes CASSLSRLGVAASTDTQYF.